A single sample is the source of the 6 T cell receptor beta chains below, sequenced in a study of siplizumab effects on memory and regulatory T cells. The data were produced by immunoSEQ multiplex PCR, yet TCRdb's version contains in-frame clones alone and is incomplete. Counted here are 95,000 to 100,000 clones, around 90% occurring once; the ten biggest clones make up about 12%. What was sequenced was non-Treg CD4+ T cells sorted from blood. Every receptor here comes from a human donor in good health.

The gene calls are TRBV5-1 and TRBJ2-2; 10 bases map to TRBD2. V lost 3 bases and J lost 6; bases outside the gene matches: 8. The CDR3 runs 16 residues. Per germline, CDR1 SGHRS and CDR2 YFSETQ. The CDR3 region has the DNA TGCGCCAGCAGCTCCACGCTAGCGGGAGTATCCGGGGAGCTGTTTTTT. Its protein product is CASSSTLAGVSGELFF.

The chain has TRBV6-5 and TRBJ2-5; TRBD1 or TRBD2 may be the D gene (5 bases each). The CDR3 has 14 amino acids. Germline values: CDR1 MNHEY, CDR2 SVGAGI. Deletions cut 2 bases from V and 1 base from J, with 8 bases between. The CDR3, as DNA: TGTGCCAGCAGTTACGGGGGTATCCAAGAGACCCAGTACTTC. It specifies CASSYGGIQETQYF.

The genes are TRBV20-1 and TRBJ2-1; D ambiguous. Germline values: CDR1 DFQATT, CDR2 SNEGSKA (reference sequence). The CDR3 is 11 residues long. The CDR3 spells CRASSYNEQFF. Written as DNA, the CDR3 is TGCAGGGCGAGCTCCTACAATGAGCAGTTCTTC.

The rearrangement uses TRBV27 and TRBJ2-3; the D gene is possibly TRBD2 (6 bases). The CDR3 has 16 amino acids. Looked up from germline, CDR1 is MNHEY and CDR2 is SMNVEV (reference sequence). V dropped 4 bases and J dropped 1 base, with 15 bases sitting between them. In nucleotides, the CDR3 is TGTGCCAGCAGTTACCTCGGGAGAGATGGCACAGATACGCAGTATTTT. Its translation: CASSYLGRDGTDTQYF.

V and J are TRBV29-1 and TRBJ1-5; D uncertain. V shed 7 bases and J shed 5 bases, with 15 bases lying between them. Germline V CDR1 and CDR2: SQVTM, ANQGSEA. The CDR3 totals 13 residues. CDR3 amino acids: CSARTTSDQPQHF. In DNA, the CDR3 is TGCAGCGCGAGGACGACATCTGATCAGCCCCAGCATTTT.

The chain links TRBV19 to TRBJ2-1, with 14 positions matching TRBD2. The CDR3 loop spans 20 amino acids. With 0 bases clipped from V and 5 bases from J, the junction kept 12 bases outside the gene matches. Germline V CDR1 and CDR2: LNHDA, SQIVND (reference sequence). The CDR3 DNA reads TGTGCCAGTAGTATAGATCCCAGACTAGCGGGAGGGCCGGGGAACAATGAGCAGTTCTTC. It codes for CASSIDPRLAGGPGNNEQFF.